The 10 T cell receptor beta chains below come from one sample, sequenced in a study of control samples from healthy donors and cancer patients. Using immunoSEQ multiplex PCR, the repertoire was profiled, and TCRdb retains in-frame clones only, with some absent. The table records under 150,000 clones, more than 90% of them present only once. The sequenced sample consisted of blood. The receptors stem from a man aged 25-40 years in good health.

The V gene is TRBV4-1, the J gene TRBJ1-1, with D perhaps matching TRBD1 (5 bases). This CDR3 has 15 residues. Trimming removed 1 base at V and 7 bases at J, with 16 bases between. Germline V CDR1 and CDR2: MGHRA, YSYEKL. CDR3 bases: TGCGCCAGCAGCCAAGTTTTTGGGGGTTCGGATGAAGCTTTCTTT. Residues: CASSQVFGGSDEAFF.

The chain links TRBV30 to TRBJ2-5; TRBD1 matches at 9 bases. Germline V gene lookup returns CDR1 GTSNPN and CDR2 SVGIG (reference sequence). Trimming at V came to 2 bases and at J to 2 bases, leaving 6 bases not matched to a gene. The CDR3 spans 15 residues. The CDR3 is CAWSPGTGWQETQYF. CDR3 coding DNA: TGTGCCTGGAGTCCCGGGACAGGGTGGCAAGAGACCCAGTACTTC.

The V gene is TRBV6-2 or TRBV6-3, the J gene TRBJ2-1; 14 bases line up with TRBD2. Germline values: CDR1 MNHEY, CDR2 SVGEGT. V was pared by 2 bases and J by 9 bases, with 3 bases of the junction left unmatched. This CDR3 region has 15 residues. Written as DNA, the CDR3 is TGTGCCAGCAGTTACGGGACTAGCGGGAGCGGTGAGCAGTTCTTC. It encodes CASSYGTSGSGEQFF.

This clone was detected once. The chain joins TRBV2 to TRBJ2-7; 7 positions match TRBD1. The CDR3 contains 15 residues. V dropped 4 bases and J dropped 1; count of bases not matched to a gene: 7. Looked up from germline, CDR1 is SNHLY and CDR2 is FYNNEI. CDR3 sequence: CASSVAGGISYEQYF. The CDR3, as DNA: TGTGCCAGCAGTGTAGCAGGGGGTATTTCCTACGAGCAGTACTTC.

The J gene is TRBJ1-5, the V gene TRBV15, with 9 bases identical to TRBD1. The V segment lost 4 bases and the J segment 7 bases; nucleotides outside the gene matches: 5. CDR1 is LNHNV and CDR2 is YYDKDF in the germline V gene (reference sequence). The CDR3 runs to 14 residues. This CDR3 is CATSTDRGYQPQHF. The DNA for the CDR3 is TGTGCCACCAGCACCGACAGGGGGTACCAGCCCCAGCATTTT.

Only one count was recorded for this clone. The chain combines TRBV6-5 with TRBJ1-2; 7 positions match TRBD1. Looked up from germline, CDR1 is MNHEY and CDR2 is SVGAGI. The CDR3 is made up of 15 amino acids. Trimming at V came to 9 bases and at J to 0 bases, leaving 10 bases not matched to a gene. CDR3 in DNA: TGTGCCAGTTCTACAGGGGTGGGGACTAACTATGGCTACACCTTC. Protein: CASSTGVGTNYGYTF.

This chain uses TRBV2 with TRBJ2-1; TRBD2 aligns across 11 bases. The trim removed 7 bases at V and 1 base at J, leaving 15 bases unmatched. This CDR3 comprises 19 residues. Germline V gives CDR1 SNHLY, CDR2 FYNNEI. The CDR3 DNA reads TGTGCCAGCACCAAAAGGCGGCTAGCGGGAGGTTTTTCCTACAATGAGCAGTTCTTC. It encodes CASTKRRLAGGFSYNEQFF.

The rearrangement uses TRBV28 and TRBJ2-7, with 9 bases that match TRBD2. Trimming cost V 8 bases and J 0 bases; bases outside gene matches: 11. Germline assignment: CDR1 MDHEN and CDR2 SYDVKM. The CDR3 sequence is 16 residues long. CDR3 nucleotides: TGTGCCAGCTACTCTAGCGGGGCCCAATTCTCCTACGAGCAGTACTTC. Protein: CASYSSGAQFSYEQYF.

The J gene is TRBJ1-5, the V gene TRBV12-3 or TRBV12-4; D gene unclear. The CDR3 spans 13 residues. V lost 6 bases, J lost 2 bases, and 8 bases lay in between. Here the CDR3 reads CASSPAGNQPQHF. The CDR3 DNA is TGTGCCAGCAGCCCAGCAGGCAATCAGCCCCAGCATTTT.

The CDR3 loop reads CASSFFGFWRDGSYEQYF. The CDR3 region has the DNA TGTGCCAGCAGCTTTTTTGGTTTCTGGCGGGACGGGTCCTACGAGCAGTACTTC. V and J are TRBV11-2 and TRBJ2-7; D possibly corresponds to TRBD2 (6 bases). Germline CDR1 SGHAT, CDR2 FQNNGV. The ends were cut back, 3 bases at V and 1 base at J, with 22 bases in the middle. This CDR3 has 18 residues.